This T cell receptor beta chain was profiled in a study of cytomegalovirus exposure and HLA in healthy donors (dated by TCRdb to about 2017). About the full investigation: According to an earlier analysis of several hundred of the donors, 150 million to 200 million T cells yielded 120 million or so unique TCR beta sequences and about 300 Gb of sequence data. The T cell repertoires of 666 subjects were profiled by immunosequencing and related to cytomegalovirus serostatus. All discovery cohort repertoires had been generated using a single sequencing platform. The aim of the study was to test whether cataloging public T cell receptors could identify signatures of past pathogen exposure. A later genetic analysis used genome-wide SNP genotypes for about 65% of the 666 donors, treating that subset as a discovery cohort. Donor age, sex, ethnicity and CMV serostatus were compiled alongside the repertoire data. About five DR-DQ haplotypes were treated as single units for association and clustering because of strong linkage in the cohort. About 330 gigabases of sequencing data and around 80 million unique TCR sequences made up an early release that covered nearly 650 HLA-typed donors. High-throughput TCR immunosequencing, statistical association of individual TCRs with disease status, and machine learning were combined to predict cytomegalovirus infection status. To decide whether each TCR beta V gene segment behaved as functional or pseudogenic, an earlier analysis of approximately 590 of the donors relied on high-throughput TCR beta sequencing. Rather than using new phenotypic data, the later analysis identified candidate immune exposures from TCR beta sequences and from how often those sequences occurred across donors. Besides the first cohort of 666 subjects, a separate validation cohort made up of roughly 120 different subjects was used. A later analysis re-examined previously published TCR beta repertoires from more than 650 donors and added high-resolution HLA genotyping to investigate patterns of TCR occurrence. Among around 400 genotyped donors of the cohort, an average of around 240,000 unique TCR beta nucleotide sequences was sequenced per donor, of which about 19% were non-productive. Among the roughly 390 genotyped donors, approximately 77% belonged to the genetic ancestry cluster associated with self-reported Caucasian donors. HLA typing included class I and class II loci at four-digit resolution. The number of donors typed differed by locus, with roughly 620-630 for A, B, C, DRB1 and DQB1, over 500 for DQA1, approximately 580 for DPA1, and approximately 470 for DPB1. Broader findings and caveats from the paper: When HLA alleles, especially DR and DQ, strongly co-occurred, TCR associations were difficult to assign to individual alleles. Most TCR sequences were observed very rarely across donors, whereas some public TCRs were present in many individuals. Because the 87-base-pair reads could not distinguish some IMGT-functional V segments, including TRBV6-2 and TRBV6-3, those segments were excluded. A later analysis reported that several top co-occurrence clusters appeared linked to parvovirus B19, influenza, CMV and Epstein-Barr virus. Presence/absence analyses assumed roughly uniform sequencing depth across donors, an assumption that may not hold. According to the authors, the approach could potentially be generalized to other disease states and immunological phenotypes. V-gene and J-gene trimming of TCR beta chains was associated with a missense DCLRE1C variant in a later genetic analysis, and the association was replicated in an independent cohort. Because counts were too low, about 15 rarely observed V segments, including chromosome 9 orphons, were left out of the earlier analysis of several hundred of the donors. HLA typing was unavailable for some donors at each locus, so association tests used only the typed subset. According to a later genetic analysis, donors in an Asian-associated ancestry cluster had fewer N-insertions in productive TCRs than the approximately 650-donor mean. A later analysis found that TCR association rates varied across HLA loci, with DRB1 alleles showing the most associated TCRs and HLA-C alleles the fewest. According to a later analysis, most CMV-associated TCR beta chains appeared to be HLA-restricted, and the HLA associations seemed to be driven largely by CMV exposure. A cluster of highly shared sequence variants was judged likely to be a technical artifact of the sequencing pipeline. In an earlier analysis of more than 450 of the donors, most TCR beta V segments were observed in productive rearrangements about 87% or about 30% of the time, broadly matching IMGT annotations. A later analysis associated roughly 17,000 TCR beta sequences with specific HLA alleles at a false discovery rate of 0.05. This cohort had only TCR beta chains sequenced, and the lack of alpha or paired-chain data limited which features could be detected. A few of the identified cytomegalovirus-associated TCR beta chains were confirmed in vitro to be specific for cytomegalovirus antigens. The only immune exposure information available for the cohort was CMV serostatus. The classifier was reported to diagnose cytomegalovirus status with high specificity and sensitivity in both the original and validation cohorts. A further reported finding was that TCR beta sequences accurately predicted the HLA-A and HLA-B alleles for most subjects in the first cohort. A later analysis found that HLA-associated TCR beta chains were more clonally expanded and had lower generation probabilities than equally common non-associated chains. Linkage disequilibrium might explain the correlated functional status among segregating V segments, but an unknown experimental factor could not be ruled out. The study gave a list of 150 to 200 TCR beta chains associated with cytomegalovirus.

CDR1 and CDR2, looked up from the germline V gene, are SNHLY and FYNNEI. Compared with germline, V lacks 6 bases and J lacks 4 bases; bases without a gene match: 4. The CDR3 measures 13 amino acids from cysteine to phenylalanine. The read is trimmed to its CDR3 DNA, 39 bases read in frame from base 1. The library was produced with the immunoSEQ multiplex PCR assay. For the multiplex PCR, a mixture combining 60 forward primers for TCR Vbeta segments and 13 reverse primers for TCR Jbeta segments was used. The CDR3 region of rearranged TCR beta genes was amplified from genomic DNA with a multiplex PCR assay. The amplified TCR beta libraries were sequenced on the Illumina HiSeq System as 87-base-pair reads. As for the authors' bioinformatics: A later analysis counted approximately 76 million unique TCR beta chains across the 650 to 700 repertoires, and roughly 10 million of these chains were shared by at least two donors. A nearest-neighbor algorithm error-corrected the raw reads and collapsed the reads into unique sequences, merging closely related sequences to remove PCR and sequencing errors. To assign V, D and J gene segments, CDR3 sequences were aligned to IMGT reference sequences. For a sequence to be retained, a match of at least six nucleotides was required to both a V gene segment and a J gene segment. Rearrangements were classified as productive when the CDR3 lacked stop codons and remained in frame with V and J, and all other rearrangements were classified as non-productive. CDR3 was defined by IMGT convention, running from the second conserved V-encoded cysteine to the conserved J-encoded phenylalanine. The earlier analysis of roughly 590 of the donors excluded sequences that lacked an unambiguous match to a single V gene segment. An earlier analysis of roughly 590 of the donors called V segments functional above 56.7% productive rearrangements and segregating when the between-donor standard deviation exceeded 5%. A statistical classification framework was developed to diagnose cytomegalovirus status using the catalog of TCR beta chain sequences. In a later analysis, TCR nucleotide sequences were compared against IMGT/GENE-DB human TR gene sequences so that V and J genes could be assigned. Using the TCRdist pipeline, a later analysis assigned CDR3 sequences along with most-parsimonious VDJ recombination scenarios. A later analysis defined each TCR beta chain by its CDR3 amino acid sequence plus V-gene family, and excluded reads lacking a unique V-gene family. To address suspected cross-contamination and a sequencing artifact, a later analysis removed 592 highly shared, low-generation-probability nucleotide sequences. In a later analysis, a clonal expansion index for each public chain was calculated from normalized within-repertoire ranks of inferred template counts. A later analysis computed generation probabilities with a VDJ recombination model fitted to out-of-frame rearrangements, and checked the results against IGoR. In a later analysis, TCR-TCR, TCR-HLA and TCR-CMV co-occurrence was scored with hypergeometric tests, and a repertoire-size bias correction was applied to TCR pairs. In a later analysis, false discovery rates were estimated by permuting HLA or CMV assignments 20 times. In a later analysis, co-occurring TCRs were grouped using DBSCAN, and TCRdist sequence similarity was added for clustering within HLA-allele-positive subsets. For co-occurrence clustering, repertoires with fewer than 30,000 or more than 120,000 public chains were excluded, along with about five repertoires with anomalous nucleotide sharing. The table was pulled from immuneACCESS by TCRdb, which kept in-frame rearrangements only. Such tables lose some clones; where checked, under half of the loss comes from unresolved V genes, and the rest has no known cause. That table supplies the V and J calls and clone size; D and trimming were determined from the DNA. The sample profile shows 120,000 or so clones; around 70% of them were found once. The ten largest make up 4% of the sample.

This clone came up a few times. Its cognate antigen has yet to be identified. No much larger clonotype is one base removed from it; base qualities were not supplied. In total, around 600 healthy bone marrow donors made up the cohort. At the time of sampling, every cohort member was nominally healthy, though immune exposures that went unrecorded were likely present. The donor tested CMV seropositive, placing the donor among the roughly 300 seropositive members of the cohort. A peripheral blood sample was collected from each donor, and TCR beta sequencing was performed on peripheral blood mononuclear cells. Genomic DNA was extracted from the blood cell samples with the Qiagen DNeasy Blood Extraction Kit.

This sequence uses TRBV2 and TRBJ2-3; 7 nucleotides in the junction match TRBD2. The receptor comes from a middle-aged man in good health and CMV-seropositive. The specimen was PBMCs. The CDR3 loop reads CASRLADADTQYF. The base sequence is TGTGCCAGCAGGCTAGCGGATGCAGATACGCAGTATTTT.